Detailed here is one TCR beta chain. The germline CDR1 and CDR2 sequences are SGHTA and FQGNSA. V shed 3 bases and J shed 0 bases, with 9 bases lying between them. CDR3 length equals 14 residues. Assay: immunoSEQ multiplex PCR; the TCRdb copy retains only in-frame clones and omits some. The sample gives 150,000 or so clones, around 83% of which show up once; roughly 7% is in the top ten. This specimen belongs to a study of blood T cell repertoires in COVID-19. Sample: peripheral blood. V usage is TRBV7-2 and J usage is TRBJ2-7; a possible D gene is TRBD1 (5 bases). This TCR derives from a man aged 45-60 years with active or convalescent COVID-19. The CDR3 is CASSFDSYSYEQYF. The DNA of the CDR3 is TGTGCCAGCAGCTTCGACAGCTACTCCTACGAGCAGTACTTC.